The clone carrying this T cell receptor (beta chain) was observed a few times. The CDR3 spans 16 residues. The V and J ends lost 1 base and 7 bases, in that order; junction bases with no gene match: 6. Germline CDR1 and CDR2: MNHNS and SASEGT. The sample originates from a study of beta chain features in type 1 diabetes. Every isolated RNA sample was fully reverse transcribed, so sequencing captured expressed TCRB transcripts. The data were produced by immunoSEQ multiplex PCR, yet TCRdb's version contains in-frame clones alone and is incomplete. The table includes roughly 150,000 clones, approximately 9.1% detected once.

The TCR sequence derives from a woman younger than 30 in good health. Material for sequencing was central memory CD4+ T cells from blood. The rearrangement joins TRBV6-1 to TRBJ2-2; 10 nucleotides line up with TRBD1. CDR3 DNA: TGTGCCAGCAGTGAAGAGACAGGGGGCTACGGCGGGGAGCTGTTTTTT. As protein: CASSEETGGYGGELFF.